This T cell receptor beta chain derives from a study of shared clonotypes between healthy human individuals. The germline CDR1 and CDR2 sequences are SGHKS and YYEKEE (reference sequence). This CDR3 contains 13 residues. V lost 0 bases and J 7 bases, leaving 8 bases between the germline ends. From CD4+ cells came CD45RA+ naive and CD45RA-negative memory subsets. Deep-level settings were used for running the assay. Original handling: ImmunoSEQ junction-only sequences lacked quality scores, so their filtering differed. Profiled with immunoSEQ multiplex PCR; TCRdb holds only in-frame clones, not every one. For V, J and clone size, that table is used; D and trimming come from the DNA. The sample shows some 1,100,000 clones, 75% to 80% of them seen only once.

Sequenced material: memory CD4+ T cells from PBMCs. Subset described: CD45RA-negative fraction. This chain joins TRBV5-5 and TRBJ1-3; possibly TRBD1 for D (5 bases). The TCR sequence derives from a man between 18 and 29 years old in good health. Some clones in this sample may be carry-over from other donors' samples. The CDR3 sequence is CASSLVGDNTIYF. DNA for the CDR3: TGTGCCAGCAGCTTGGTGGGGGATAACACCATATATTTT.